These 16 T cell receptor beta chains were sequenced from one sample in a study of radiation and T cells in renal cell carcinoma. The time point is: blood 2 weeks post-SBRT. Treatment described: 15 Gy SBRT to primary tumor, nephrectomy 4 weeks later. Sequenced by immunoSEQ multiplex PCR; TCRdb stores in-frame clones only, minus some. The sample lists 70,000 or so clones; about 80% were seen once. The sequencing used blood, collected from a patient whose treatment included radiotherapy and nephrectomy. These receptor sequences come from a man aged 60-69 years with renal cell carcinoma.

The rearrangement links TRBV7-2 to TRBJ2-1; D tentatively reads TRBD1 or TRBD2 (5 bases each). V was pared by 3 bases and J by 0 bases, with 12 bases between. This CDR3 is 16 amino acids long. The V gene's germline CDR1 is SGHTA and CDR2 FQGNSA. CDR3 nucleotides: TGTGCCAGCAGCTTGGCCTTGGGGACCTCCTACAATGAGCAGTTCTTC. It encodes CASSLALGTSYNEQFF.

This CDR3 reads CASTKTSGYNEQFF. CDR3 nucleotide sequence: TGTGCCAGCACGAAGACTAGCGGGTATAATGAGCAGTTCTTC. The chain has TRBV5-4 and TRBJ2-1; 10 bases align to TRBD2. V was pared by 6 bases and J by 7 bases, with 7 bases of the junction left unmatched. The CDR3 extends over 14 amino acids. Germline CDR1 reads SGHNT; CDR2 reads YYREEE (reference sequence).

This rearrangement joins TRBV6-5 to TRBJ2-7, with D possibly TRBD2 on 5 matching bases. Between the trimmed V and J ends, which lost 6 bases and 7 bases, there was a span of 10 bases. CDR1 and CDR2 from the germline V gene are MNHEY and SVGAGI. This CDR3 has 11 amino acids. The CDR3 nucleotides read TGTGCCAGCAGGGCCGGACTGGAGCAGTACTTC. Translating it yields CASRAGLEQYF.

To note about this clone: A much larger clone is a single base away; this may be a read error. Other DNA variants within this sample encode the same CDR3. The CDR3 loop reads CASSIRSGTGELFF. CDR3 sequence (DNA): TGTGCCAGTAGTATCAGGTCCGGCACCGGGGAGTTGTTTTTT. The chain joins TRBV19 to TRBJ2-2; tentative D call: TRBD2 (5 bases). Germline CDR1 LNHDA, CDR2 SQIVND (reference sequence). The CDR3 has 14 amino acids.

The chain combines TRBV4-2 with TRBJ2-5; 12 bases match TRBD2. The CDR3 contains 20 residues. V shed 1 base and J 2 bases; nucleotides not matched to a gene: 14. Germline lookup yields CDR1 LGHNA and CDR2 YNFKEQ. In DNA, the CDR3 is TGTGCCAGCAGCCAAGCGATGCGAGCGGGACTAGCGGGTCCACAAGAGACCCAGTACTTC. Translating gives CASSQAMRAGLAGPQETQYF.

The chain couples TRBV5-4 to TRBJ2-1; tentatively, D is TRBD1 (5 bases). Germline CDR1 is SGHNT and CDR2 is YYREEE (reference sequence). V lost 4 bases and J 5 bases, leaving 13 bases between the germline ends. The CDR3 totals 14 residues. The DNA of the CDR3 is TGTGCCAGCAGCGCTGAGAAGGGGAACAATGAGCAGTTCTTC. It specifies CASSAEKGNNEQFF.

The chain uses TRBV14 and TRBJ2-1; possibly TRBD1 or TRBD2 for D (5 bases each). Germline V gene data show CDR1 as SGHDN and CDR2 as FVKESK. The CDR3 has 16 amino acids. The ends were cut back, 2 bases at V and 8 bases at J, with 19 bases in the middle. The CDR3 bases are TGTGCCAGCAGCCAAATTCCGGACGGGGCAGGTCATGAGCAGTTCTTC. Its translation: CASSQIPDGAGHEQFF.

The chain employs TRBV10-2 and TRBJ1-2; D uncertain. CDR3 length: 15 residues. Germline V gene lookup returns CDR1 WSHSY and CDR2 SAAADI. V lost 0 bases to trimming and J lost 4 bases, with 12 bases between them. The CDR3 DNA reads TGCGCCAGCAGTGAGTCGACGGTAGGGTCCTATGGCTACACCTTC. This gives the protein CASSESTVGSYGYTF.

The chain combines TRBV27 with TRBJ2-7; D is possibly TRBD2 (6 bases). CDR1 is MNHEY, CDR2 SMNVEV, per germline (reference sequence). The CDR3 extends over 13 amino acids. Deletions cut 3 bases from V and 7 bases from J, with 13 bases between. The CDR3 region is CASSLSGRGEQYF. The CDR3 DNA is TGTGCCAGCAGTTTGTCCGGGAGAGGGGAGCAGTACTTC.

The rearrangement links TRBV19 to TRBJ1-5; 7 nucleotides align to TRBD1. J gave up 4 bases and V 4 bases, and 13 bases lay outside the gene matches. CDR1 LNHDA and CDR2 SQIVND come from the germline V gene (reference sequence). The CDR3 loop spans 17 amino acids. CDR3 in amino acids: CASSTREGGTENQPQHF. For the CDR3, the DNA is TGTGCCAGTAGTACCCGTGAGGGCGGGACAGAGAATCAGCCCCAGCATTTT.

This clone was seen only once. The CDR3 sequence is CASFSRQPQHF. CDR3 coding DNA: TGTGCCAGCTTTAGTAGGCAGCCCCAGCATTTT. V gene TRBV28 combines with J gene TRBJ1-5; unclear D gene. V was shortened by 8 bases and J by 7 bases, with 9 bases between the two germline ends. Germline V gives CDR1 MDHEN, CDR2 SYDVKM. The CDR3 totals 11 residues.

The chain recombines TRBV18 with TRBJ2-5, with a tentative D call TRBD2 (5 bases). From germline, CDR1 is KGHSH and CDR2 LQKENI. Trimming removed 0 bases from V and 5 bases from J, with 13 bases in between. CDR3 length: 15 amino acids. CDR3 loop: CASSPPSGPQETQYF. The CDR3 DNA reads TGTGCCAGCTCACCACCCAGCGGTCCCCAGGAGACCCAGTACTTC. Filled out from reference TRBV18 and TRBJ2-5, the complete variable domain reads NAGVMQNPRHLVRRRGQEARLRCSPMKGHSHVYWYRQLPEEGLKFMVYLQKENIIDESGMPKERFSAEFPKEGPSILRIQQVVRGDSAAYFCASSPPSGPQETQYFGPGTRLLVL.

The rearrangement joins TRBV11-3 to TRBJ2-3; D tentatively fits TRBD1 or TRBD2 (5 bases each). The CDR3 runs to 16 residues. From germline, CDR1 is SGHNT and CDR2 YENEEA. V lost 2 bases and J lost 4, with 16 bases in between. The CDR3 DNA sequence: TGTGCCAGCAGCTTATCGACGGGAATGGGGGCAGATACGCAGTATTTT. Translating gives CASSLSTGMGADTQYF.

J is TRBJ1-2 and V is TRBV28; D may be TRBD1 (6 bases). The CDR3 extends over 12 amino acids. V shed 4 bases and J shed 6 bases, with 9 bases lying between them. Germline assignment: CDR1 MDHEN and CDR2 SYDVKM. The CDR3 loop is CASSSGGHGYTF. As DNA, the CDR3 is TGTGCCAGCAGTTCCGGGGGGCATGGCTACACCTTC.

V gene TRBV29-1 combines with J gene TRBJ2-1, with 9 bases matching TRBD1. Trimming took 7 bases from V and 10 from J; bases not matched to a gene: 8. Germline lookup yields CDR1 SQVTM and CDR2 ANQGSEA. This CDR3 is 12 amino acids long. The CDR3 coding sequence is TGCAGCGCTGGGACAGGGACGTTCGAGCAGTTCTTC. This translates into CSAGTGTFEQFF.

This clone showed up just a few times. This rearrangement joins TRBV19 to TRBJ1-1; unclear D gene. Germline values: CDR1 LNHDA, CDR2 SQIVND (reference sequence). Trimming cost V 10 bases and J 2 bases, with 14 bases left between them. The CDR3 loop spans 13 amino acids. In nucleotides, the CDR3 is TGTGCCACCACTACTGGGGTAAACACTGAAGCTTTCTTT. It encodes CATTTGVNTEAFF.